There are a few counts of the clone carrying this TCR beta chain. TCRdb re-called the 5' RACE reads with MiXCR, one entry per CDR3 protein. The sample yields roughly 720,000 distinct CDR3 sequences, around a sixth seen once. The sample belongs to a study of identical twins. Per germline, CDR1 DFQATT and CDR2 SNEGSKA (reference sequence). This CDR3 contains 14 residues. Trimming took 1 base from V and 5 from J, leaving 14 bases between them. These sequences were also reported in another study, on T cells expressing NK-cell markers. Turning to that study: Obtained from sorted CD3+CD56+NKG2C+, CD3+CD56+NKG2C- and CD3+CD56-NKG2C+ T cells were the TCR beta repertoires.

The sequenced material came from PBMCs. The chain has TRBV20-1 and TRBJ2-5, with D hard to call. The TCR was taken from a woman aged 18-29 years in good health. The CDR3 spells CSARGGQTQETQYF. The CDR3 DNA reads as TGCAGTGCTAGAGGTGGCCAGACTCAGGAGACCCAGTACTTC.